This T cell receptor beta chain was sequenced in a study of blood T cell repertoires in COVID-19. Study summary: Samples came from the United States, Italy and Spain, spanning acute and convalescent COVID-19. PBMCs, B-cell-depleted T cells, or T cells were the source of the cDNA or gDNA that made up the material.

Original processing notes: Estimation of nucleated cell counts relied on the amplification of reference gene primers. Only in-frame clones appear in the TCRdb table, and some are missing; sequencing was by immunoSEQ multiplex PCR. Clonal size and the V and J genes are those of that table, whereas D and trimming came from the DNA. Of about 380,000 clones in the sample, approximately 80% were seen once. V lost 10 bases to trimming and J lost 12 bases; unmatched junction nucleotides: 15. This CDR3 has 13 amino acids. In its sample, this clone was seen a few times. The chain links TRBV12-3 or TRBV12-4 to TRBJ2-1, with TRBD2 identical over 7 bases. This sequence originates from a human donor with acute or convalescent COVID-19. The donor label of this sample is uncertain. The specimen sequenced was peripheral blood. CDR3 residues: CATSWSRGDGQFF. CDR3 nucleotide sequence: TGTGCCACCTCATGGAGTCGGGGGGACGGGCAGTTCTTC.